The present entry profiles one TCR beta chain with its context. Its antigen remains unknown. Clones were read by immunoSEQ multiplex PCR, and TCRdb kept only the in-frame ones, dropping some. The sample lists more than 3,500 clones, about 80% seen once, with around 7% in the top ten. This specimen comes from a study of somatic mutations in cytotoxic T cells in rheumatoid arthritis. On the study more broadly: Immediately following diagnosis and ahead of any treatment, patient blood (approximately 30 ml EDTA) was drawn. Overall study findings and caveats: CD8+ T-cell clonality showed no significant difference between rheumatoid arthritis patients and age-matched healthy controls. Expanded CD8+ clones had unknown antigen targets.

CDR3 length: 14 residues. Per germline, CDR1 LNHDA and CDR2 SQIVND (reference sequence). Trimming removed 8 bases at V and 5 bases at J, with 19 bases between. The J gene is TRBJ2-7, the V gene TRBV19, with a possible D match to TRBD1 (6 bases). The sequence came from an adult with rheumatoid arthritis. Sequencing was performed on CD8+ T cells sorted from blood. In nucleotides, the CDR3 is TGTGCCAGTCGAGGGGGACCGACCTGGGACGAGCAGTACTTC. This encodes CASRGGPTWDEQYF.